The T cell receptor beta chain described here comes from a study of post-analysis software for immune sequencing data. Study details: In terms of disease course, relapsing-remitting, secondary progressive and progressive-relapsing multiple sclerosis were included.

The germline CDR1 and CDR2 sequences are SGHRS and YFSETQ. V gave up 3 bases and J gave up 3 bases, with 16 bases separating them. CDR3 length: 17 amino acids. This clonotype was seen more than once but under ten times. Its target is not known. Notes on the study in general: When patients were compared with controls, 4 or 5 TRBV segments were more frequent, TRBV5-6, TRBV5-1 and TRBV20-1 among them. By F measure, strong co-clustering occurred among samples prepared in the same batch. The normalized Chao1 diversity of multiple sclerosis patients was significantly lower than that of controls.

Presence of unique molecular identifiers characterized the TCR beta cDNA libraries. Using its own MiXCR run on the PCR reads, TCRdb lists one record per CDR3 protein. The sample lists roughly 540,000 distinct CDR3 sequences, 34% occurring once. The specimen was blood. This receptor was obtained from a girl younger than 18 with multiple sclerosis. V is TRBV5-1 and J is TRBJ2-6; perhaps TRBD1 as D (9 bases). The CDR3 loop reads CASSSGGTGIGANVLTF. DNA of the CDR3: TGCGCCAGCAGCTCGGGGGGGACAGGGATTGGGGCCAACGTCCTGACTTTC.